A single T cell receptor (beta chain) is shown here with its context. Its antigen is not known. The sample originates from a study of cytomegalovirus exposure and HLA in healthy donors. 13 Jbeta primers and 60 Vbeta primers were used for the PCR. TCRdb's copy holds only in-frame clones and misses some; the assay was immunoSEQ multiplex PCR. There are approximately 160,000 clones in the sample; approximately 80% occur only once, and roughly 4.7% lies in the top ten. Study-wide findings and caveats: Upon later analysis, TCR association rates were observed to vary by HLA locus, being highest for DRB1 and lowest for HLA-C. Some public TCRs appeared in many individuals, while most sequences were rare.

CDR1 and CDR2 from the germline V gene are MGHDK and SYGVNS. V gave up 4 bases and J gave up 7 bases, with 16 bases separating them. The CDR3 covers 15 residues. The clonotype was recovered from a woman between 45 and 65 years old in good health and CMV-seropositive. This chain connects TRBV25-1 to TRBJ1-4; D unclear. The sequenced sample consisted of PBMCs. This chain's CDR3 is CASSGRGGWGEKLFF. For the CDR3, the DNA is TGTGCCAGCAGTGGCCGGGGAGGGTGGGGTGAAAAACTGTTTTTT.